The 8 T cell receptor beta chains below were found in one sample sequenced in a study of cytomegalovirus exposure and HLA in healthy donors. Amplification used 60 Vbeta primers and 13 Jbeta primers. Libraries were prepared by immunoSEQ multiplex PCR; TCRdb keeps only in-frame clonotypes and omits some of them. The sample holds just over 150,000 clones, approximately 85% seen once. Sequences were obtained from PBMCs. The origin of the receptors is a man aged 18 to 29 in good health and CMV-seropositive.

Details on this clone: Sequence at one end of the junction differs from germline and may be a read error. This chain connects TRBV7-9 to TRBJ2-7; D perhaps matches TRBD1 (6 bases). CDR3 size: 16 residues. Germline CDR1 is SEHNR and CDR2 is FQNEAQ (reference sequence). In DNA, the CDR3 is TGTTCCAGCAGCTTTGGGGGACAAATCTACTCCTACGAGCAGTACTTC. It encodes CSSSFGGQIYSYEQYF.

This clone was detected a few times. The rearrangement links TRBV6-1 to TRBJ1-2; a weak D match, TRBD1 (5 bases). Between the trimmed V and J ends, which lost 6 bases and 7 bases, there was a span of 15 bases. CDR1 is MNHNS and CDR2 is SASEGT in the germline V gene. The CDR3 spans 13 residues. The CDR3 loop reads CASRVQAGVGYTF. CDR3 DNA sequence: TGTGCCAGCAGGGTCCAAGCGGGGGTTGGCTACACCTTC.

V usage is TRBV6-6 and J usage is TRBJ2-1; 8 bases are a match to TRBD2. Germline V lookup: CDR1 MNHNY, CDR2 SVGAGI (reference sequence). CDR3 length: 15 residues. With 5 bases clipped from V and 3 bases from J, the junction kept 6 bases outside the gene matches. The CDR3 DNA is TGTGCCAGCAGTCCGGGACTAGTGGACTACAATGAGCAGTTCTTC. As protein: CASSPGLVDYNEQFF.

This rearrangement joins TRBV2 to TRBJ2-7; D unresolved. The CDR3 loop spans 13 amino acids. Germline-derived CDR1 and CDR2 are SNHLY and FYNNEI. V was clipped by 0 bases and J by 10 bases, with 13 bases between them. CDR3 sequence: CASSEAWSLAQYF. The CDR3 bases are TGTGCCAGCAGTGAAGCGTGGAGCCTTGCCCAGTACTTC.

The V gene is TRBV9, the J gene TRBJ2-3; TRBD2 matches at 9 bases. In germline, CDR1 is SGDLS, CDR2 YYNGEE. The CDR3 sequence is 15 residues long. V shed 0 bases and J 7 bases; nucleotides not matched to a gene: 6. The chain's CDR3 is CASSVEVSGGYTQYF. Here the CDR3 DNA reads TGTGCCAGCAGCGTAGAGGTTAGCGGGGGTTATACGCAGTATTTT.

This clone appeared a single time. V gene TRBV10-1 combines with J gene TRBJ1-3, with TRBD1 identical over 7 bases. With V trimmed by 7 bases and J by 2 bases, 5 bases remained unmatched. This CDR3 is 14 amino acids long. CDR1 WNHNN and CDR2 SYGVQD come from the germline V gene (reference sequence). CDR3 bases: TGCGCCAGCATCACAGGGGAAGCTGGAAACACCATATATTTT. Amino acid sequence: CASITGEAGNTIYF.

The chain is built from TRBV5-1 and TRBJ2-3; TRBD1 might be the D (7 bases). The CDR3 consists of 14 residues. Trimming took 7 bases from V and 6 from J, leaving 18 bases between them. Germline values: CDR1 SGHRS, CDR2 YFSETQ. The CDR3 here is CASSTGRSSDTQYF. In DNA, the CDR3 is TGCGCCAGCTCGACAGGGAGGAGTTCGGATACGCAGTATTTT.

This chain uses TRBV25-1 with TRBJ1-2; D perhaps matches TRBD1 (6 bases). CDR1 is MGHDK and CDR2 is SYGVNS in the germline V gene. The CDR3 spans 12 residues. V lost 2 bases to trimming and J lost 9 bases, with 10 bases between them. This CDR3 reads CASSERGTSYTF. The DNA for the CDR3 is TGTGCCAGCAGTGAAAGGGGGACGAGCTACACCTTC.